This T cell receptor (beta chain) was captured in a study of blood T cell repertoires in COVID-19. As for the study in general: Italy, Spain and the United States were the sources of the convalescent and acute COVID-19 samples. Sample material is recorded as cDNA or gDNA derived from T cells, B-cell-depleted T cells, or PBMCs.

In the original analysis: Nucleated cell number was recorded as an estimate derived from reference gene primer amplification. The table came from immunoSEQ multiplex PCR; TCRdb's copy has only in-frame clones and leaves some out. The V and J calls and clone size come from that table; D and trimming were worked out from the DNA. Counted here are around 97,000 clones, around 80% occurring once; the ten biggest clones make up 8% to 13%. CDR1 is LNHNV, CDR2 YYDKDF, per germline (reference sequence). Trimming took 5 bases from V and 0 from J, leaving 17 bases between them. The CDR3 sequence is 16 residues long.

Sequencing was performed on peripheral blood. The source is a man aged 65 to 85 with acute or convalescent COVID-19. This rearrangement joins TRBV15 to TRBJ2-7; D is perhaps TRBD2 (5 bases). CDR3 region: CATSRGLGGPSYEQYF. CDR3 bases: TGTGCCACCAGCCGCGGACTTGGAGGTCCCTCCTACGAGCAGTACTTC.